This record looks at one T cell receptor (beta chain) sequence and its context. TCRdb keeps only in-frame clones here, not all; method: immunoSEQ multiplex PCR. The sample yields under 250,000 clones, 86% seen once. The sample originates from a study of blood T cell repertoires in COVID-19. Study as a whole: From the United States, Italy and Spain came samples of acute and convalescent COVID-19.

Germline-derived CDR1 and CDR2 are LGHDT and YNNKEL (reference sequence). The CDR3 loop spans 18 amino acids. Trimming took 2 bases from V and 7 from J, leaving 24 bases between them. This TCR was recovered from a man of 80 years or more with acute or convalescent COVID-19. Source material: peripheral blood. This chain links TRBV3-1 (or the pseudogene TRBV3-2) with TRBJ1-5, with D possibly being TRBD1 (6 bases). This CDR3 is CASSQFAGGGPQNQPQHF. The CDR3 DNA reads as TGTGCCAGCAGCCAATTTGCAGGCGGGGGGCCACAGAACCAGCCCCAGCATTTT.